This TCR beta chain originates from a study of T cell repertoires in cytomegalovirus infection. Study details: Based on public TCR beta signatures, there were indications of CMV infection and of a matching HLA type.

Study conclusions and caveats: Of the TCR beta families, the public ones yielded a cumulative frequency that identified carriers of CMV plus the relevant HLA. CMV-specific HLA-C-restricted TCR beta clonotypes dominated the ex vivo response.

In this sample, this clonotype turned up a few times. Antigen: not known. TCRdb reanalysed the reads using MiXCR and keeps one entry per CDR3 protein. The profile shows around 450,000 distinct CDR3 sequences, about a third of them singletons. The V and J ends lost 1 base and 0 bases respectively, with 10 bases between them. Germline CDR1 reads DFQATT; CDR2 reads SNEGSKA (reference sequence). The CDR3 loop spans 15 amino acids. The sample taken for sequencing was PBMCs. V is TRBV20-1 and J is TRBJ1-5; D is perhaps TRBD1 (6 bases). This clonotype originated in a human donor in good health (CMV status not recorded). Some clones in this sample may be carry-over from other donors' samples. As DNA, the CDR3 is TGCAGTGCTAGAGTACAGGGTCATAGCAATCAGCCCCAGCATTTT. This encodes CSARVQGHSNQPQHF.